This T cell receptor (beta chain) comes out of a study of T cell clonality in common variable immunodeficiency. Study-wide results and limits: Compared with controls, CVID subjects had fewer shared TCRbeta clones. Fewer deletions and N-nucleotide insertions were reportedly seen in common variable immunodeficiency TCR beta sequences.

The CDR3 has 15 residues. V was pared by 0 bases and J by 4 bases, with 13 bases between. Germline V gene lookup returns CDR1 DFQATT and CDR2 SNEGSKA (reference sequence). This clone came up many times. Its antigen remains unknown. The read ends 3 residues early relative to the CDR3; the germline J gene fills the gap. Caucasian heritage predominated among both patients and controls. Sequencing was performed with immunoSEQ multiplex PCR; in TCRdb, only in-frame clones are kept and a portion is missing. This sample carries about 52,000 clones, none of them present only once. The J gene is TRBJ2-1, the V gene TRBV20-1; D is perhaps TRBD2 (5 bases). The sequenced sample consisted of peripheral blood mononuclear cells. The clonotype comes from a person between 18 and 75 years old in good health. The CDR3 protein is CSAREASSAYNEQFF. The CDR3 DNA, read in part, is TGCAGTGCTAGAGAGGCTAGCTCCGCTTACAATGAG.